Below, 30 T cell receptor beta chains from the same sample are listed, as sequenced in a study of Ad26.COV2.S vaccination and SARS-CoV-2 variants. The method was immunoSEQ multiplex PCR; TCRdb's version includes in-frame clones alone and lacks a portion of them. Among some 300,000 clones listed, about 86% were seen once. Treatment described: around 19 received Ad26.COV2.S at low or high dose, single or two shots; roughly five received placebo; per-sample allocation not given. Specimen acquisition occurred on day 63 following the initial vaccine or placebo injection. The specimen was peripheral blood, collected in a trial of Ad26.COV2.S vaccine versus placebo. Receptor source: a person between 18 and 65 years old who received the Ad26.COV2.S COVID-19 vaccine or a placebo.

The rearrangement joins TRBV5-1 to TRBJ1-2, with 9 positions matching TRBD1. The CDR3 covers 13 residues. V shed 4 bases and J 7 bases; nucleotides not matched to a gene: 5. Germline V gene data show CDR1 as SGHRS and CDR2 as YFSETQ. This chain's CDR3 is CASSAGQGGGYTF. CDR3 DNA sequence: TGCGCCAGCAGCGCGGGACAGGGCGGTGGCTACACCTTC.

Of note for this clone: The sample carries other DNA sequences with the same CDR3. V is TRBV11-3 and J is TRBJ2-7; the D gene is possibly TRBD1 (6 bases). The CDR3 has 14 amino acids. The germline V gene has CDR1 SGHNT and CDR2 YENEEA. Trimming left V 0 bases short and J 4 bases short, with 10 bases between. The CDR3 region is CASSLDSDSYEQYF. DNA for the CDR3: TGTGCCAGCAGCTTAGACTCGGACAGTTACGAGCAGTACTTC.

The J gene is TRBJ1-6, the V gene TRBV5-1; 8 bases are a match to TRBD1. Trimming removed 0 bases from V and 8 bases from J; junction bases left unmatched: 7. This CDR3 has 16 amino acids. Germline V gene lookup returns CDR1 SGHRS and CDR2 YFSETQ. The CDR3 sequence is CASSLAGQGGHSPLHF. The CDR3 bases are TGCGCCAGCAGCTTGGCCGGACAGGGAGGTCATTCACCCCTCCACTTT.

J is TRBJ2-3 and V is TRBV29-1; 7 nucleotides align to TRBD2. The CDR3 is 13 residues long. Germline V gene data show CDR1 as SQVTM and CDR2 as ANQGSEA. V was clipped by 7 bases and J by 4 bases; unmatched bases: 8. CDR3 in DNA: TGCAGCGCCTTCCGGGAGGCGGCAGATACGCAGTATTTT. Its protein is CSAFREAADTQYF.

A word on this clone: At the DNA level, this CDR3 is encoded by other sequences in the same sample as well. The chain joins TRBV10-3 to TRBJ1-1, with TRBD1 as a possible D gene (5 bases). Germline V gene lookup returns CDR1 ENHRY and CDR2 SYGVKD. The CDR3 spans 12 residues. V was trimmed by 6 bases and J by 2 bases, leaving 7 bases between them. This chain's CDR3 is CAIRQGNTEAFF. CDR3 bases: TGTGCCATCAGGCAGGGTAACACTGAAGCTTTCTTT.

The chain has TRBV7-8 and TRBJ1-2; D is ambiguous. Germline V gene lookup returns CDR1 SGHVS and CDR2 FQNEAQ. Deletions cut 1 base from V and 5 bases from J, with 20 bases between. The CDR3 is made up of 17 amino acids. This chain's CDR3 is CASSLGWQASSGYGYTF. CDR3 nucleotides: TGTGCCAGCAGCTTAGGGTGGCAGGCCTCTTCGGGGTATGGCTACACCTTC.

The chain uses TRBV10-3 and TRBJ1-3; D call uncertain. Trimming took 5 bases from V and 0 from J, leaving 11 bases between them. Germline CDR1 and CDR2: ENHRY and SYGVKD. The CDR3 runs to 15 residues. CDR3 in amino acids: CAISSDGLSGNTIYF. For the CDR3, the DNA is TGTGCCATCAGTTCGGACGGCCTCTCTGGAAACACCATATATTTT.

V is TRBV11-2 and J is TRBJ2-7, with TRBD2 matching over 10 bases. CDR1 SGHAT and CDR2 FQNNGV come from the germline V gene. The trim removed 6 bases at V and 0 bases at J, leaving 11 bases unmatched. The CDR3 is made up of 17 amino acids. CDR3 coding DNA: TGTGCCAGCAGTCTGAGAGCGGGGGGGCCTTTCTCCTACGAGCAGTACTTC. Residues: CASSLRAGGPFSYEQYF.

The chain is built from TRBV3-1 (or the pseudogene TRBV3-2) and TRBJ1-1; D call uncertain. The CDR3 has 14 amino acids. The V end lost 0 bases, the J end lost 2 bases, and 7 bases lay between the germline ends. Germline CDR1 is LGHDT and CDR2 is YNNKEL (reference sequence). CDR3 DNA: TGTGCCAGCAGCCAAGAAACGGACAACACTGAAGCTTTCTTT. Translating gives CASSQETDNTEAFF.

The CDR3 is CASSPRTSVITDTQYF. DNA for the CDR3: TGTGCCAGCAGCCCTCGGACTAGCGTGATCACAGATACGCAGTATTTT. J is TRBJ2-3 and V is TRBV9, with 9 bases fitting TRBD2. The length of the CDR3 is 16 residues. Germline V gives CDR1 SGDLS, CDR2 YYNGEE. J was trimmed by 2 bases and V by 4 bases; bases with no gene match: 8.

The rearrangement joins TRBV9 to TRBJ2-3; D remains ambiguous. Per germline, CDR1 SGDLS and CDR2 YYNGEE. This CDR3 region has 14 residues. The V end lost 0 bases, the J end lost 0 bases, and 5 bases lay between the germline ends. The CDR3 sequence: CASSVGDSTDTQYF. The CDR3, as DNA: TGTGCCAGCAGCGTAGGCGATAGCACAGATACGCAGTATTTT.

This clone was recorded only once. The V gene is TRBV12-3 or TRBV12-4, the J gene TRBJ2-7; 7 bases match TRBD1. The CDR3 runs to 13 residues. The trim removed 6 bases at V and 6 bases at J, leaving 8 bases unmatched. The CDR3 coding sequence is TGTGCCAGCAGCTCCAAAGGGGGCGTCGAGCAGTACTTC. Its protein product is CASSSKGGVEQYF.

V usage is TRBV29-1 and J usage is TRBJ2-3; 7 positions agree with TRBD1. V lost 4 bases, J lost 4 bases, and 5 bases stayed unmatched. Looked up from germline, CDR1 is SQVTM and CDR2 is ANQGSEA. CDR3 length: 13 amino acids. The CDR3 protein is CSVVNRGPDTQYF. Written as DNA, the CDR3 is TGCAGCGTTGTAAACAGGGGACCAGATACGCAGTATTTT.

This chain uses TRBV11-1 with TRBJ1-2, with unresolved D. This CDR3 contains 13 residues. Germline V gene data show CDR1 as SGHAT and CDR2 as FQDESV (reference sequence). V lost 3 bases to trimming and J lost 8 bases, with 13 bases between them. CDR3 DNA sequence: TGTGCCAGCAGCTTTGCGGGCGCGGGCGGCTACACCTTC. It translates to CASSFAGAGGYTF.

This clone was seen a few times. The chain recombines TRBV12-3 or TRBV12-4 with TRBJ1-6; D ambiguous. This CDR3 is built from 12 residues. Trimming took 2 bases from V and 10 from J, leaving 6 bases between them. The CDR3, as DNA: TGTGCCAGCAGTTTAAAAGGGTCACCCCTCCACTTT. It specifies CASSLKGSPLHF.

This clone was seen once. This sequence joins TRBV11-2 and TRBJ1-4; no clear D. Germline CDR1 reads SGHAT; CDR2 reads FQNNGV. CDR3 size: 16 residues. V dropped 1 base and J dropped 0 bases, with 9 bases sitting between them. The CDR3 is CASSLGAKATNEKLFF. The DNA of the CDR3 is TGTGCCAGCAGCTTAGGGGCCAAGGCAACTAATGAAAAACTGTTTTTT.

V usage is TRBV9 and J usage is TRBJ2-3; 8 nucleotides agree with TRBD2. V shed 2 bases, J shed 0 bases, and the junction held 5 bases outside the gene matches. Germline CDR1 and CDR2: SGDLS and YYNGEE. The CDR3 covers 16 residues. The CDR3 spells CASSVLSGVSTDTQYF. The CDR3 coding sequence is TGTGCCAGCAGCGTCCTTAGCGGGGTTAGCACAGATACGCAGTATTTT. The full variable domain, in which reference TRBV9 and TRBJ2-3 provide the parts outside the CDR3, is DSGVTQTPKHLITATGQRVTLRCSPRSGDLSVYWYQQSLDQGLQFLIQYYNGEERAKGNILERFSAQQFPDLHSELNLSSLELGDSALYFCASSVLSGVSTDTQYFGPGTRLTVL.

The chain links TRBV18 to TRBJ1-2; no firm D call. CDR3 length: 13 amino acids. Trimming took off 0 bases at V and 7 bases at J, with 9 bases between the two ends. The germline V gene encodes CDR1 KGHSH and CDR2 LQKENI. The CDR3 protein is CASSPPSGPGYTF. DNA for the CDR3: TGTGCCAGCTCACCACCATCCGGGCCTGGCTACACCTTC.

V and J are TRBV27 and TRBJ1-1; 8 bases agree with TRBD1. V dropped 5 bases and J dropped 4; count of bases not matched to a gene: 6. CDR3 length: 14 amino acids. Germline CDR1 MNHEY, CDR2 SMNVEV (reference sequence). For the CDR3, the DNA is TGTGCCAGCAGTAAGTCAGGGGGCCTCACTGAAGCTTTCTTT. Translation: CASSKSGGLTEAFF.

DNA of the CDR3: TGTGCCAGCAGAGGGGGACAGGGATGGGGGAACACTGAAGCTTTCTTT. Amino acids: CASRGGQGWGNTEAFF. The chain couples TRBV6-6 to TRBJ1-1; 9 nucleotides agree with TRBD1. Germline CDR1 reads MNHNY; CDR2 reads SVGAGI (reference sequence). CDR3 length: 16 amino acids. V lost 6 bases and J lost 1; bases outside the gene matches: 9.

CDR3 sequence reads: CASSPQGDRRTDTQYF. Here the CDR3 DNA reads TGTGCCAGCAGCCCCCAGGGGGACAGGCGCACAGATACGCAGTATTTT. The chain is built from TRBV3-1 (or the pseudogene TRBV3-2) and TRBJ2-3, with 8 nucleotides matching TRBD1. The length of the CDR3 is 16 residues. The trim removed 4 bases at V and 1 base at J, leaving 7 bases unmatched. CDR1 and CDR2 from the germline V gene are LGHDT and YNNKEL (reference sequence).

The chain links TRBV5-6 to TRBJ1-2, with D tentatively TRBD1 (5 bases). The CDR3 extends over 16 amino acids. Germline CDR1 reads SGHDT; CDR2 reads YYEEEE. Trimming left V 4 bases short and J 4 bases short, with 20 bases between. DNA of the CDR3: TGTGCCAGCAGCCCCCCAGAGGCAGGGTATGGCTATGGCTACACCTTC. Translating gives CASSPPEAGYGYGYTF. Drawing the rest from reference TRBV5-6 and TRBJ1-2, the complete variable domain is DAGVTQSPTHLIKTRGQQVTLRCSPKSGHDTVSWYQQALGQGPQFIFQYYEEEERQRGNFPDRFSGHQFPNYSSELNVNALLLGDSALYLCASSPPEAGYGYGYTFGSGTRLTVV.

This sequence joins TRBV6-2 or TRBV6-3 and TRBJ1-5; TRBD1 is a possible D gene (5 bases). The CDR3 length is 16 residues. V dropped 4 bases and J dropped 0 bases, with 13 bases sitting between them. CDR1 MNHEY and CDR2 SVGEGT come from the germline V gene. The CDR3 sequence: CASSFPGGDSNQPQHF. For the CDR3, the DNA is TGTGCCAGCAGTTTCCCGGGGGGTGATAGCAATCAGCCCCAGCATTTT.

The chain joins TRBV27 to TRBJ2-4; 10 bases fit TRBD1. V was clipped by 5 bases and J by 5 bases; unmatched bases: 3. There are 14 residues in the CDR3. CDR1 and CDR2 from the germline V gene are MNHEY and SMNVEV (reference sequence). CDR3 loop: CASSRTGGQNIQYF. In nucleotides, the CDR3 is TGTGCCAGCAGTAGGACAGGGGGGCAAAACATTCAGTACTTC.

This clone has more than one count but fewer than ten. V is TRBV5-6 and J is TRBJ2-7; D may be TRBD1 (5 bases). V was clipped by 4 bases and J by 1 base, with 12 bases between them. Germline V lookup: CDR1 SGHDT, CDR2 YYEEEE. The CDR3 has 14 residues. Here the CDR3 reads CASSERQKSYEQYF. CDR3 DNA: TGTGCCAGCAGCGAGAGACAGAAATCCTACGAGCAGTACTTC.

Written as DNA, the CDR3 is TGTGCCTGGACTTTGGCGGGACGTCAAGAGACCCAGTACTTC. Translating gives CAWTLAGRQETQYF. The gene calls are TRBV30 and TRBJ2-5; TRBD2 is a possible D gene (6 bases). This CDR3 spans 14 amino acids. The V gene's germline CDR1 is GTSNPN and CDR2 SVGIG (reference sequence). V was clipped by 4 bases and J by 2 bases, with 14 bases between them.

The J gene is TRBJ2-7, the V gene TRBV21-1; the D call TRBD1 from the table was never checked on the DNA. TRBV21-1 is deemed a pseudogene. The length of the CDR3 is 15 residues. In nucleotides, the CDR3 is TGTGCCAGCAGCGGGGGCAGGCAGGATTCCTACGAGCAGTACTTC. This codes for CASSGGRQDSYEQYF.

The chain combines TRBV7-2 with TRBJ2-5; D perhaps matches TRBD2 (7 bases). This CDR3 is built from 16 residues. Per the germline V gene, CDR1 is SGHTA and CDR2 is FQGNSA. V was trimmed by 7 bases and J by 1 base, leaving 19 bases between them. The CDR3 DNA is TGTGCCAGCATCCTAGGGGGGGTAGCGGGCCAAGAGACCCAGTACTTC. Translating gives CASILGGVAGQETQYF.

This clone came up a few times. CDR3 DNA sequence: TGCGCCAGCAGCCACAAAAGCCTCGGAGAGGGCACCGGGGAGCTGTTTTTT. This sequence encodes CASSHKSLGEGTGELFF. The chain couples TRBV5-1 to TRBJ2-2; D may be TRBD2 (5 bases). Germline CDR1 SGHRS, CDR2 YFSETQ. V lost 4 bases, J lost 4 bases, and 20 bases lay in between. This CDR3 has 17 amino acids.

The rearrangement links TRBV7-9 to TRBJ2-3; the D call may be TRBD1 or TRBD2 (6 bases each). There are 16 residues in the CDR3. Germline V CDR1 and CDR2: SEHNR, FQNEAQ (reference sequence). V was cut by 3 bases and J by 2 bases, with 15 bases left in between. CDR3 amino acids: CASSFPGAYYTDTQYF. The DNA for the CDR3 is TGTGCCAGCAGCTTTCCGGGGGCCTACTACACAGATACGCAGTATTTT.